This T cell receptor (beta chain) was identified during a study of cytomegalovirus exposure and HLA in healthy donors. Overall study results and limits: A few chains tied to CMV proved CMV antigen-specific in vitro.

A word on this clone: What it binds is not known.

Vbeta (60) and Jbeta (13) primers were used in the PCR. Clones were sequenced by immunoSEQ multiplex PCR, and TCRdb holds only the in-frame ones, with some missing. The sample consists of around 230,000 clones, around 76% of them appearing once. J lost 4 bases, V lost 6 bases, and 5 bases had no gene match. The length of the CDR3 is 13 residues. Germline values: CDR1 KGHSH, CDR2 LQKENI. This TCR derives from a man aged 35-49 years in good health and CMV-seropositive. Sequences were obtained from PBMCs. This rearrangement joins TRBV18 to TRBJ1-2; 7 bases are a match to TRBD1. The CDR3 spells CASSPGTAYGYTF. Here the CDR3 DNA reads TGTGCCAGCTCCCCCGGGACAGCCTATGGCTACACCTTC. Using reference TRBV18 and TRBJ1-2 for the parts outside the CDR3, the full variable domain is NAGVMQNPRHLVRRRGQEARLRCSPMKGHSHVYWYRQLPEEGLKFMVYLQKENIIDESGMPKERFSAEFPKEGPSILRIQQVVRGDSAAYFCASSPGTAYGYTFGSGTRLTVV.